This TCR beta chain came from a study of cytomegalovirus exposure and HLA in healthy donors. Study observations and caveats: According to reports, the classifier identified cytomegalovirus status with high specificity and sensitivity.

On this clone: Its antigen is unknown.

The PCR made use of 60 Vbeta and 13 Jbeta primers. Libraries were prepared by immunoSEQ multiplex PCR; TCRdb keeps only in-frame clonotypes and omits some of them. The repertoire consists of tens of thousands of clones, with about four fifths occurring once and the leading ten covering 2.1%. This cohort consisted of healthy bone marrow donors. CDR1 and CDR2 from the germline V gene are SGDLS and YYNGEE. The germline V and J ends were trimmed by 0 bases and 6 bases, with 10 bases remaining between them. The CDR3 runs 14 residues. The rearrangement uses TRBV9 and TRBJ2-1; the D is unclear. The sequence derives from a man aged 18 to 30 in good health and CMV-seronegative. Sequences were obtained from PBMCs. CDR3 sequence reads: CASSVGHPPNEQFF. DNA for the CDR3: TGTGCCAGCAGCGTAGGACACCCGCCCAATGAGCAGTTCTTC.